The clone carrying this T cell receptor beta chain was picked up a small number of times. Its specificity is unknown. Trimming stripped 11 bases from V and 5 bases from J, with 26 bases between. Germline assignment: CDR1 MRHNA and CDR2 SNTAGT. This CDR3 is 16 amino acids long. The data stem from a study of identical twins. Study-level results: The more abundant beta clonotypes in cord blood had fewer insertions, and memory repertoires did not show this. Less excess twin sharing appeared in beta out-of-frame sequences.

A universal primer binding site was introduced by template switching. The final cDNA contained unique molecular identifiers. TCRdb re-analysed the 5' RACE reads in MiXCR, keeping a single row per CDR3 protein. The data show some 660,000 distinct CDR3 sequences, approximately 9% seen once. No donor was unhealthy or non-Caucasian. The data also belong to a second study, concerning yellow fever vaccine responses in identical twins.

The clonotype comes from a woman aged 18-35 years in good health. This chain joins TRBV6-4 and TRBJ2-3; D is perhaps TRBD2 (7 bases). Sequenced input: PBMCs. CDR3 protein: CAPKDRSGGARDTQYF. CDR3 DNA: TGTGCCCCCAAGGATCGGAGTGGGGGGGCTCGAGATACGCAGTATTTT.